This TCR beta chain is from a study of blood T cell repertoires in COVID-19. Recovered status applied to Cohort 3 donors who had two consecutive negative PCRs. It also applied to those with clearance or with symptom resolution. Losses at the gene ends were 2 bases for V and 5 bases for J; bases not matched to a gene: 3. The germline V gene has CDR1 SGHDT and CDR2 YYEEEE. The length of the CDR3 is 14 residues. The repertoire was sequenced with immunoSEQ multiplex PCR; TCRdb's copy has only in-frame clones and lacks some. The sample gives about 150,000 clones, around four fifths of which show up once; about 8.6% is in the top ten.

The TCR was taken from a woman aged 45-60 years who had recovered from COVID-19. Sequenced sample: PBMCs or T cells enriched from blood (not recorded which). J is TRBJ1-4 and V is TRBV5-6, with 7 bases aligning to TRBD1. CDR3 in DNA: TGTGCCAGCAGCTTCGGGACAGCGAATGAAAAACTGTTTTTT. Residues: CASSFGTANEKLFF.